The 6 T cell receptor beta chains below all came from one sample that was sequenced in a study of post-analysis software for immune sequencing data. Study-wide results and limits: A handful of TRBV segments appeared more often in patients than in controls, and TRBV5-6, TRBV5-1 and TRBV20-1 were among these.

No antigens are known for them. Built from TCR beta cDNA, the libraries had unique molecular identifiers in them. TCRdb reprocessed the PCR reads with MiXCR, giving one entry per CDR3 protein. This table holds roughly 800,000 distinct CDR3 sequences, about 32% found once. Sequenced input: blood. The receptors originated from a girl aged 5-17 years with multiple sclerosis.

A single count supports this clonotype. The J gene is TRBJ2-5, the V gene TRBV11-2; D gene unclear. This CDR3 is 14 amino acids long. Trimming removed 5 bases at V and 1 base at J, with 11 bases between. CDR1 is SGHAT, CDR2 FQNNGV, per germline. The CDR3 sequence is CASSKDGFQETQYF. The CDR3 DNA sequence: TGTGCCAGCAGCAAGGACGGATTCCAAGAGACCCAGTACTTC.

This chain connects TRBV29-1 to TRBJ1-2, with D unresolved. Germline values: CDR1 SQVTM, CDR2 ANQGSEA. The CDR3 is made up of 12 amino acids. V lost 4 bases, J lost 8 bases, and 14 bases lay in between. CDR3: CSVASPLRGYTF. The CDR3 nucleotides read TGCAGCGTTGCCTCACCGCTGCGCGGCTACACCTTC.

This clonotype was detected many times. V is TRBV12-3 or TRBV12-4 and J is TRBJ2-1; D unresolved. Trimming pared 5 bases from V and 0 bases from J, leaving 11 bases between. The CDR3 sequence is 15 residues long. CDR3 DNA sequence: TGTGCCAGCAGTCCCCGCCAGAGCTCCTACAATGAGCAGTTCTTC. As protein: CASSPRQSSYNEQFF.

This clonotype was detected only a few times. This chain uses TRBV10-3 with TRBJ2-1; 11 bases align to TRBD1. This CDR3 has 14 residues. J lost 9 bases, V lost 10 bases, and 11 bases had no gene match. The V gene's germline CDR1 is ENHRY and CDR2 SYGVKD. CDR3 region: CATTGTGGTGEQFF. CDR3 DNA sequence: TGTGCCACAACCGGGACAGGGGGTACCGGTGAGCAGTTCTTC.

With regard to this clonotype: Mismatch with germline at one junction end may stem from a read error. The chain uses TRBV4-3 and TRBJ2-1; tentative D call: TRBD2 (5 bases). The CDR3 length is 15 residues. Germline CDR1 reads LGHNA; CDR2 reads YSLEER. The CDR3 spells CASSPDFVSYKEQFF. The CDR3 DNA sequence: TGCGCCAGCAGCCCGGACTTTGTCTCCTACAAAGAGCAGTTCTTC.

The chain links TRBV12-5 to TRBJ2-3; D unresolved. CDR1 LGHNT and CDR2 FRNRAP come from the germline V gene. Deletions cut 6 bases from V and 5 bases from J, with 12 bases between. This CDR3 region has 13 residues. CDR3 sequence: CASGYDLGDTQYF. The CDR3, as DNA: TGTGCTAGTGGATACGACCTGGGAGATACGCAGTATTTT.